This TCR beta chain came from a study of cytomegalovirus exposure and HLA in healthy donors. The ends were cut back, 4 bases at V and 2 bases at J, with 12 bases in the middle. Germline V gives CDR1 MDHEN, CDR2 SYDVKM. CDR3 size: 15 residues. Study-level results: Sequencing likely generated an artifact that appeared as a cluster of highly shared sequence variants. As immune exposure information, only CMV serostatus was available. Associated with cytomegalovirus, according to the listing, were 150 to 200 TCR beta chains.

A word on this clone: What it binds is unknown.

PCR amplification relied on 60 Vbeta primers (plus 13 Jbeta primers). The data were produced by immunoSEQ multiplex PCR, yet TCRdb's version contains in-frame clones alone and is incomplete. Its table lists under 100,000 clones. The receptor was derived from a woman in her twenties or thirties in good health and CMV-seronegative. This chain uses TRBV28 with TRBJ1-5; no reliable D call. Sample: PBMCs. The CDR3 loop is CASSSPGEGNQPQHF. The DNA for the CDR3 is TGTGCCAGCAGTTCCCCCGGGGAAGGCAATCAGCCCCAGCATTTT.